The clone carrying this T cell receptor beta chain was counted between two and nine times. Its target is unknown. The data were obtained in a study of blood T cells in healthy people across ages. The study's findings and limits: CMV status of donors was unknown, possibly confounding expanded clonotype changes.

CDR1 is SGHRS, CDR2 YFSETQ, per germline. The trim removed 4 bases at V and 1 base at J, leaving 13 bases unmatched. CDR3 length equals 18 residues. A sample-barcoded 5' primer and a J-beta primer mix were used in a second PCR of roughly 7 to 11 cycles. TCRdb re-called the 5' RACE reads with MiXCR, one entry per CDR3 protein. This sample carries just over 1 million distinct CDR3 sequences, around 45% of them seen once, and the ten largest clones take approximately 19%. Sequenced material: blood. The TCR sequence derives from a woman in her sixties or seventies in good health. The chain is built from TRBV5-1 and TRBJ2-5, with 10 bases fitting TRBD2. The CDR3 loop is CASSPPEGLAGAQETQYF. DNA for the CDR3: TGCGCCAGCAGCCCCCCGGAAGGGCTAGCGGGAGCCCAAGAGACCCAGTACTTC. Full variable domain (outside the CDR3, taken from reference TRBV5-1 and TRBJ2-5): KAGVTQTPRYLIKTRGQQVTLSCSPISGHRSVSWYQQTPGQGLQFLFEYFSETQRNKGNFPGRFSGRQFSNSRSEMNVSTLELGDSALYLCASSPPEGLAGAQETQYFGPGTRLLVL.